This T cell receptor beta chain was sequenced during a study of cytomegalovirus exposure and HLA in healthy donors. The germline gives CDR1 PRHDT, CDR2 FYEKMQ (reference sequence). This CDR3 spans 16 amino acids. V shed 7 bases, J shed 2 bases, and the junction held 9 bases outside the gene matches. Study conclusions and caveats: Presence/absence analyses rested on an assumption that sequencing depth was roughly uniform across donors.

With 60 Vbeta and 13 Jbeta primers, the PCR was carried out. Clones were read by immunoSEQ multiplex PCR, and TCRdb kept only the in-frame ones, dropping some. Seen here are under 200,000 clones, around 84% observed once, and the top ten hold 1.9%. This clone was picked up one time. Its antigen is unidentified. This chain connects TRBV13 to TRBJ2-3, with 10 positions matching TRBD2. Sequenced: PBMCs. The source of this sequence is a young man in good health and CMV-seronegative. For the CDR3, the DNA is TGTGCCAGCACCCCCCCGGGACTAGCGCTCACAGATACGCAGTATTTT. Residues: CASTPPGLALTDTQYF.